These 30 T cell receptor beta chains were all obtained from the same sample, sequenced in a study of shared clonotypes between healthy human individuals. Sequencing used immunoSEQ multiplex PCR; TCRdb keeps in-frame clones, though not all of them. The sample has around 1.1 million clones, 75% to 85% seen once. Sample: memory CD4+ T cells from PBMCs. Subset described: CD45RA-negative fraction. Receptor source: a man between 18 and 35 years old in good health. Some clones in this sample may be carry-over from other donors' samples.

V gene TRBV23-1 combines with J gene TRBJ2-7; TRBD2 aligns across 7 bases. TRBV23-1 is noted as an ORF with a role that remains uncertain. This CDR3 spans 15 amino acids. J lost 10 bases, V lost 3 bases, and 15 bases had no gene match. CDR3 DNA: TGCGCCAGCAGTCACCTCGGGGGGTCGCTTTATGGACAGTACTTC. It specifies CASSHLGGSLYGQYF.

This clone has only a few counts. The V call is TRBV28, the J call TRBJ1-1; D remains unclear. Trimming left V 4 bases short and J 9 bases short, with 18 bases between. This CDR3 is built from 14 residues. CDR1 is MDHEN, CDR2 SYDVKM, per germline. CDR3 in amino acids: CASSSSRSASKAFF. The CDR3 DNA reads TGTGCCAGCAGTTCTTCCCGCTCGGCATCTAAAGCTTTCTTT. Variable domain in full (rest from reference TRBV28 and TRBJ1-1): DVKVTQSSRYLVKRTGEKVFLECVQDMDHENMFWYRQDPGLGLRLIYFSYDVKMKEKGDIPEGYSVSREKKERFSLILESASTNQTSMYLCASSSSRSASKAFFGQGTRLTVV.

Ten or more counts support this clone. The V and J genes are TRBV28 and TRBJ1-1, with a tentative D call TRBD1 (6 bases). V lost 4 bases to trimming and J lost 4 bases, with 13 bases between them. Germline-derived CDR1 and CDR2 are MDHEN and SYDVKM. The CDR3 extends over 14 amino acids. The CDR3 DNA reads TGTGCCAGCAGTTCCACAGGGTGGGCCACTGAAGCTTTCTTT. Its protein product is CASSSTGWATEAFF. Full variable domain (missing parts from reference TRBV28 and TRBJ1-1): DVKVTQSSRYLVKRTGEKVFLECVQDMDHENMFWYRQDPGLGLRLIYFSYDVKMKEKGDIPEGYSVSREKKERFSLILESASTNQTSMYLCASSSTGWATEAFFGQGTRLTVV.

The chain carries TRBV20-1 and TRBJ2-7; D is undetermined. This CDR3 contains 11 residues. In germline, CDR1 is DFQATT, CDR2 SNEGSKA (reference sequence). V was trimmed by 8 bases and J by 9 bases, leaving 17 bases between them. CDR3 amino acids: CSKTKSAVQYF. The CDR3 DNA follows: TGCAGTAAAACCAAGTCGGCGGTGCAGTACTTC.

This clone was seen once. The V gene is TRBV6-1, the J gene TRBJ2-7; maybe TRBD2 (6 bases). V was shortened by 4 bases and J by 5 bases, with 18 bases between the two germline ends. CDR1 MNHNS and CDR2 SASEGT come from the germline V gene. CDR3 length: 15 amino acids. The CDR3 bases are TGTGCCAGCAGTGTCCGGGGACTGTCCGGCCACGAGCAGTACTTC. Its protein product is CASSVRGLSGHEQYF.

This rearrangement joins TRBV29-1 to TRBJ1-2; the D gene is possibly TRBD1 (5 bases). In germline, CDR1 is SQVTM, CDR2 ANQGSEA. This CDR3 contains 14 residues. V was clipped by 0 bases and J by 7 bases, with 15 bases between them. In nucleotides, the CDR3 is TGCAGCGTTGAAGACAGGGATAAAGGTGGTGGCTACACCTTC. This sequence encodes CSVEDRDKGGGYTF.

The rearrangement uses TRBV7-3 and TRBJ1-1; D is ambiguous. The CDR3 length is 13 residues. V was shortened by 5 bases and J by 5 bases, with 12 bases between the two germline ends. Germline CDR1 and CDR2: SGHTA and FQGTGA. The CDR3 sequence: CASSLLTGTEAFF. The CDR3 DNA reads as TGTGCCAGCAGCCTTTTAACGGGGACTGAAGCTTTCTTT.

In this sample, this clone turned up many times. The chain couples TRBV9 to TRBJ2-1; maybe TRBD2 (5 bases). CDR1 SGDLS and CDR2 YYNGEE come from the germline V gene. V lost 3 bases and J 9 bases, leaving 22 bases between the germline ends. This CDR3 spans 16 amino acids. CDR3 nucleotides: TGTGCCAGCAGCGAAGTTAGGGCCTCGGGATGGGTTGAGCAGTTCTTC. Encoded protein: CASSEVRASGWVEQFF.

The count of this clone is one. V and J are TRBV28 and TRBJ2-7; 7 bases are shared with TRBD1. The CDR3 is 16 residues long. Germline CDR1 is MDHEN and CDR2 is SYDVKM. Losses at the gene ends were 4 bases for V and 3 bases for J; bases not matched to a gene: 12. The DNA of the CDR3 is TGTGCCAGCAGTTCACAAATCCGGACAGGCGTCTACGAGCAGTACTTC. Residues: CASSSQIRTGVYEQYF.

This chain joins TRBV7-2 and TRBJ2-7, with TRBD2 identical over 7 bases. Per germline, CDR1 SGHTA and CDR2 FQGNSA. The CDR3 consists of 14 residues. With V trimmed by 2 bases and J by 6 bases, 7 bases remained unmatched. Written as DNA, the CDR3 is TGTGCCAGCAGCTTACGCGGGAGCGGAAGCGAGCAGTACTTC. Translating gives CASSLRGSGSEQYF.

The CDR3 loop is CASSPGQGALYGYTF. Written as DNA, the CDR3 is TGTGCCAGCTCACCGGGACAGGGGGCTCTGTATGGCTACACCTTC. The rearrangement uses TRBV18 and TRBJ1-2, with 12 bases fitting TRBD1. Germline V lookup: CDR1 KGHSH, CDR2 LQKENI. Unmatched junction bases numbered 4, after V lost 3 bases and J lost 5 bases. CDR3 size: 15 residues.

The chain joins TRBV2 to TRBJ2-1, with D perhaps given as TRBD1 or TRBD2 (5 bases each). The CDR3 runs to 13 residues. The V and J ends lost 7 bases and 3 bases respectively, with 10 bases between them. Germline values: CDR1 SNHLY, CDR2 FYNNEI. The CDR3 region is CASNGDLYNEQFF. The DNA for the CDR3 is TGTGCCAGCAATGGGGACCTCTACAATGAGCAGTTCTTC.

The chain employs TRBV28 and TRBJ1-5; TRBD1 matches at 9 bases. Trimming removed 6 bases from V and 6 bases from J; junction bases left unmatched: 9. The CDR3 runs to 15 residues. The germline gives CDR1 MDHEN, CDR2 SYDVKM. CDR3 protein: CASSRGTGSGQPQHF. CDR3 bases: TGTGCCAGCAGCCGAGGGACAGGGAGCGGTCAGCCCCAGCATTTT.

CDR3 coding DNA: TGTGCCAGCACCACACCGTCCCTGCGAGCTTTCTTT. It translates to CASTTPSLRAFF. This chain connects TRBV28 to TRBJ1-1; no reliable D call. V was shortened by 7 bases and J by 10 bases, with 16 bases between the two germline ends. In germline, CDR1 is MDHEN, CDR2 SYDVKM. This CDR3 is 12 amino acids long.

This chain joins TRBV27 and TRBJ2-5; weak D call: TRBD2 (6 bases). Deletions cut 8 bases from V and 5 bases from J, with 15 bases between. CDR1 is MNHEY and CDR2 is SMNVEV in the germline V gene (reference sequence). The CDR3 contains 13 residues. The CDR3 is CASWRGPPETQYF. CDR3 nucleotide sequence: TGTGCCAGCTGGAGGGGCCCTCCGGAGACCCAGTACTTC.

The chain recombines TRBV5-4 with TRBJ2-7, with 11 positions matching TRBD2. Germline CDR1 and CDR2: SGHNT and YYREEE (reference sequence). The CDR3 sequence is 17 residues long. Unmatched junction bases numbered 14, after V lost 4 bases and J lost 5 bases. The CDR3 bases are TGTGCCAGCAGCACGTGGGGTAGCGGGAGGGTAAAGGACGAGCAGTACTTC. Residues: CASSTWGSGRVKDEQYF.

This chain links TRBV5-4 with TRBJ1-3; 7 bases are shared with TRBD1. The V gene end was trimmed by 4 bases and the J gene end by 3 bases; junction bases not matched to a gene: 1. The germline CDR1 and CDR2 sequences are SGHNT and YYREEE (reference sequence). CDR3 size: 13 residues. The DNA for the CDR3 is TGTGCCAGCAGCCGGGACAGTGGAAACACCATATATTTT. Its protein product is CASSRDSGNTIYF.

Notes on this clone: Distinct nucleotide sequences in the sample also encode this CDR3. V usage is TRBV9 and J usage is TRBJ2-1; weak D call: TRBD2 (6 bases). The CDR3 has 15 residues. Between the trimmed V and J ends, which lost 0 bases and 3 bases, there was a span of 10 bases. CDR1 is SGDLS and CDR2 is YYNGEE in the germline V gene. The chain's CDR3 is CASSVAGDFYNEQFF. The CDR3 nucleotides read TGTGCCAGCAGCGTAGCGGGGGACTTCTACAATGAGCAGTTCTTC.

This chain links TRBV28 with TRBJ1-1; 7 bases are shared with TRBD1. This CDR3 spans 13 amino acids. Germline-derived CDR1 and CDR2 are MDHEN and SYDVKM. Trimming removed 10 bases from V and 0 bases from J; junction bases left unmatched: 5. CDR3 sequence reads: CATLDRMNTEAFF. DNA of the CDR3: TGTGCCACCCTGGACAGGATGAACACTGAAGCTTTCTTT.

The chain is built from TRBV7-9 and TRBJ2-7, with D perhaps TRBD1 (5 bases). The germline V and J ends were trimmed by 1 base and 6 bases, with 16 bases remaining between them. Germline loops: CDR1 SEHNR, CDR2 FQNEAQ (reference sequence). The CDR3 contains 15 residues. The CDR3 is CASSLVGQGVAEQYF. As DNA, the CDR3 is TGTGCCAGCAGCTTAGTTGGACAAGGGGTGGCCGAGCAGTACTTC.

Note on this clone: The sample contains more than one DNA sequence encoding this CDR3. The V and J genes are TRBV9 and TRBJ2-1; D possibly matches TRBD1 or TRBD2 (5 bases each). CDR3 size: 14 residues. Looked up from germline, CDR1 is SGDLS and CDR2 is YYNGEE. Between the trimmed V and J ends, which lost 0 bases and 2 bases, there was a span of 6 bases. CDR3 protein: CASSVGGTYNEQFF. The CDR3 nucleotides are TGTGCCAGCAGCGTAGGGGGGACCTACAATGAGCAGTTCTTC.

This clone appeared once. V gene TRBV7-2 combines with J gene TRBJ2-1; no clear D. Germline V gene lookup returns CDR1 SGHTA and CDR2 FQGNSA. The CDR3 totals 14 residues. V gave up 8 bases and J gave up 6 bases, with 17 bases separating them. The CDR3 coding sequence is TGTGCCAGCCTCTCGGGCGTCCCCGGCAATGAGCAGTTCTTC. It encodes CASLSGVPGNEQFF.

Concerning this clone: The identical CDR3 is also encoded by other nucleotide sequences in the sample. V gene TRBV5-4 combines with J gene TRBJ2-7; perhaps TRBD1 as D (5 bases). The CDR3 covers 14 residues. Germline assignment: CDR1 SGHNT and CDR2 YYREEE (reference sequence). V lost 0 bases to trimming and J lost 0 bases, with 7 bases between them. CDR3 sequence (DNA): TGTGCCAGCAGCTTGGTTCAGGGCTCCTACGAGCAGTACTTC. It translates to CASSLVQGSYEQYF.

This clone was counted a single time. The J gene is TRBJ1-2, the V gene TRBV14; D is ambiguous. Deletions cut 11 bases from V and 8 bases from J, with 18 bases between. The CDR3 is 12 amino acids. Germline CDR1 SGHDN, CDR2 FVKESK. The CDR3 nucleotides are TGTGCCTACGAAGGGCTAAATGCAGGCTACACCTTC. This encodes CAYEGLNAGYTF.

V usage is TRBV7-8 and J usage is TRBJ2-7, with a tentative D call TRBD2 (5 bases). Germline V gives CDR1 SGHVS, CDR2 FQNEAQ. V was trimmed by 5 bases and J by 2 bases, leaving 19 bases between them. The CDR3 loop spans 16 amino acids. The CDR3 coding sequence is TGTGCCAGCAGCCCGCGACTAAAGCGAGATACCTACGAGCAGTACTTC. The encoded protein is CASSPRLKRDTYEQYF.

For this clone: At one end, the junction sequence differs from germline, possibly due to a read error. The chain has TRBV5-5 and TRBJ1-2; D ambiguous. The CDR3 has 15 amino acids. CDR1 and CDR2 from the germline V gene are SGHKS and YYEKEE (reference sequence). As DNA, the CDR3 is TGTGCCAGCAGCTCGGGGATCTCCATACCTTATGACTACACCTTC. Amino acids: CASSSGISIPYDYTF.

The J gene is TRBJ2-2, the V gene TRBV7-3; 10 bases are shared with TRBD1. CDR3 size: 15 residues. Germline CDR1 SGHTA, CDR2 FQGTGA. Trimming removed 5 bases from V and 7 bases from J; junction bases left unmatched: 7. This chain's CDR3 is CASSLGQGEIGELFF. The CDR3 DNA follows: TGTGCCAGCAGCCTAGGACAGGGGGAAATCGGGGAGCTGTTTTTT.

As DNA, the CDR3 is TGTGCCAGCAGCCCGCTTCCGGGCCAGAACACTGAAGCTTTCTTT. Translation gives CASSPLPGQNTEAFF. The rearrangement links TRBV5-4 to TRBJ1-1; D is unresolved. The CDR3 has 15 amino acids. Trimming left V 4 bases short and J 1 base short, with 14 bases between. Germline V gene data show CDR1 as SGHNT and CDR2 as YYREEE (reference sequence).

This clone was picked up one time. This sequence joins TRBV9 and TRBJ2-5; D ambiguous. The CDR3 covers 12 residues. Germline values: CDR1 SGDLS, CDR2 YYNGEE. Trimming pared 3 bases from V and 5 bases from J, leaving 8 bases between. The CDR3: CASSAPWETQYF. The CDR3 DNA follows: TGTGCCAGCAGCGCTCCCTGGGAGACCCAGTACTTC.

On this clone itself: A far more abundant clone sits one base away, making this likely a read error. The V gene is TRBV11-3, the J gene TRBJ2-2; 7 bases map to TRBD2. The CDR3 is made up of 15 amino acids. V shed 1 base, J shed 4 bases, and the junction held 3 bases outside the gene matches. CDR1 and CDR2 from the germline V gene are SGHNT and YENEEA. Here the CDR3 DNA reads TGTGCCAGCAGCTTAGCGACGGGAGGCACCGGGGAGCTGTTTTTT. Its protein is CASSLATGGTGELFF.